This TCR beta chain was sequenced during a study of blood T cells in healthy people across ages. The authors ran a second PCR of about 6 to 12 cycles using a sample-barcoded 5' primer and a J-beta primer mix. Using its own MiXCR run on the 5' RACE reads, TCRdb lists one record per CDR3 protein. Here the sample spans 600,000 to 800,000 distinct CDR3 sequences, 20% to 25% being singletons. Trimming shortened V by 2 bases and J by 4 bases, and 7 bases separated the two germline ends. This CDR3 comprises 13 residues. Germline V gene sequence: CDR1 WSHSY, CDR2 SAAADI. Input material: blood. The V and J genes are TRBV10-2 and TRBJ2-3; D is ambiguous. This receptor was obtained from a man between 65 and 85 years old in good health. For the CDR3, the DNA is TGCGCCAGCAGTGAGCCCCAGTCAGATACGCAGTATTTT. This translates into CASSEPQSDTQYF.